One T cell receptor beta chain is described in this entry. Its antigen is currently not known. The sample holds no much larger clone one base away, and base qualities are not on file. Other nucleotide sequences from this sample produce the same CDR3. Using the deep immunoSEQ assay, multiplex PCR amplified TCR CDR3 regions from genomic DNA. Genomic DNA extracted from each cell subset was distributed evenly over all wells of several immunoSEQ 96-well plates, and each plate served as one replicate. For sorted subsets, each replicate PCR was loaded with roughly 200 ng genomic DNA, equivalent to 25,000 to 30,000 T cell genomes. Purified libraries were measured with a Qubit 3.0 fluorometer, size-checked on a Bioanalyzer 2100, and measured again with the KAPA Library Quantification kit. Every immunoSEQ 96-well plate was sequenced on a dedicated single-read 150-cycle Illumina NextSeq 550 flow cell. In the source study's methods: The immunoSEQ output contained only junctional sequences without quality scores, so filtering could not match that applied to full-length reads. To assign V/J genes and CDR3, sequences were annotated using PyIR, a Python wrapper for IgBLAST v1.9, with IMGT germline references. Reads were removed for weak V/J assignments (E-value above 1e-6), missing CDR3, stop codons, out-of-frame junctions, or ambiguous translated residues. A V3J clonotype was defined by an identical inferred V gene, J gene, and CDR3 amino acid sequence. Percentage overlap between repertoires was calculated by dividing the number of shared unique clonotypes by the size of the smaller repertoire. RTK rarefaction, the Chao1 estimator, and Recon v2.1 estimates of unobserved clonotypes were used to assess repertoire richness. Generation probabilities for all TCRbeta clonotypes obtained by the gDNA method from a handful of donors were computed using OLGA. Here the immuneACCESS table is served through TCRdb, limited to in-frame sequences with V and J called. Missing clones are a known gap in these copies; in checked studies unresolved V genes cover under half, and the rest lacks a known reason. The DNA was the basis for D and trimming; V, J and clone size are from that table. Here the sample has just over 2,000,000 clones; just under 95% occur a single time. 0.9% to 1.4% of the sample rests with the top ten.

The germline V gene specifies SGDLS as CDR1 and YYNGEE as CDR2. Between the V and J ends, shortened by 1 base and 1 base respectively, the junction contains 8 bases. Including the terminal cysteine and phenylalanine, the CDR3 comprises 14 residues. CDR3 DNA only is kept here, 42 bases in frame from base 1. The record originates from a study of shared clonotypes between healthy human individuals (dated by TCRdb to the early 2020s). For the study in its entirety: The cohort included a few men and a couple of women between 18 and 49 years of age. Leukapheresis yielded between about 0.94 and 9.5 billion PBMCs per donor. To increase sequencing depth and limit assay-specific biases, different laboratories used diverse techniques to prepare libraries and sequence TCR repertoires. For each donor, three plates each were used for CD4 naive and CD4 memory, two plates were used for CD8 naive, and one plate was used for CD8 memory. To estimate repertoire size and how much clonotype sharing occurs between individuals, the study deeply sequenced the blood TCR repertoires of about 5 healthy adults.

CD8 naive samples were CD45RO-negative cells positively selected for CCR7, giving a CD45RA+CCR7+ population that excluded TemRA cells. Healthy HIV-negative adults with no recently reported acute infections or vaccinations were included as donors. All donors were Caucasian adults living in Nashville, Tennessee, USA. Blood was collected by leukapheresis, and PBMCs were isolated by Ficoll-Histopaque density gradient centrifugation and then cryopreserved in liquid nitrogen vapor phase. Analytical flow cytometry was used to check the purity and quantity of every magnetically sorted T cell population. Genomic DNA was isolated from every sorted fraction and measured by UV absorbance on a Nanodrop 2000c. What the work shows at the level of the full study, not this receptor alone: Pairwise subsampling led to the expectation that sequencing depth would affect the degree of clonotype sharing among donors. The genetic and exposure-history diversity represented was limited by the small number of donors. Sampling was restricted to blood, and TCR repertoires in tissues likely differ from the TCR repertoires found in blood. Estimated clonotype richness was generally larger for naive than for memory subsets. Across several donors, about 5.2% of naive CD4, roughly 3.5% of naive CD8, 2.3% of memory CD4, and approximately 0.4% of memory CD8 clonotypes were shared. Clonotypes shared by all four sorted-subset donors showed higher generation probabilities than non-shared clonotypes. Incomplete sequencing was indicated by rarefaction of sorted-subset datasets, despite the large sequencing depth.

Recombination linked TRBV9 to TRBJ1-1; the D gene cannot be resolved reliably. The sample was naive CD8+ T cells sorted from blood. The sample's cell subset or site label, decoded: CD45RA+CCR7+. This clonotype was sampled from a man younger than 35 in good health. The nucleotides are TGTGCCAGCAGCGTATCTGGGGAGAACACTGAAGCTTTCTTT. This is translated as CASSVSGENTEAFF.